This T cell receptor beta chain was found in a study of blood T cells in healthy people across ages. Study results and caveats: Age brought a roughly linear fall in TCR beta diversity measured per million T cells.

For the second PCR, which ran for about 7 to 11 cycles, a sample-barcoded 5' primer and a J-beta primer mix were used. TCRdb reprocessed the 5' RACE reads with MiXCR, giving one entry per CDR3 protein. The top ten hold about 42% of the sample, which has around 800,000 distinct CDR3 sequences, roughly 50% seen once. About this clonotype itself: Its cognate antigen is unknown.

Germline lookup yields CDR1 DFQATT and CDR2 SNEGSKA (reference sequence). This CDR3 contains 14 residues. The V and J ends lost 6 bases and 2 bases respectively, with 16 bases between them. The study isolated at least 6.5 million PBMCs from each sample. The V gene is TRBV20-1, the J gene TRBJ1-2; maybe TRBD1 (6 bases). The sample taken for sequencing was blood. The receptor was derived from an elderly man in good health. In DNA form, the CDR3 reads TGCAGTGCCGGGGGCGGACAGTCAAACTATGGCTACACCTTC. It encodes CSAGGGQSNYGYTF.